This T cell receptor (beta chain) was captured by sequencing in a study of T cell responses to AZD1222 COVID-19 vaccine. This clone was recorded only once. The antigen is not known. Measured with immunoSEQ multiplex PCR; TCRdb has only the in-frame clones, and not every one. The sample has approximately 160,000 clones, 88% seen once. Whole-study findings and limits: Only a handful of AZD1222 recipients, roughly six in all, had baseline seropositivity. Breadth and depth of Spike-specific TCRs rose after two AZD1222 doses. Nearly half of spike-specific TCRs reportedly target variant regions that are unmutated in the B.1.351 and B.1.1.7 variants. Spike was spanned by vaccine-associated CD4 TCRs, with dominance at 160-218 and 743-854.

The germline V gene encodes CDR1 SGHTA and CDR2 FQGNSA. V gave up 1 base and J gave up 4 bases; unmatched junction bases: 9. The CDR3 length is 18 residues. Sequenced material: peripheral blood, taken on day 0 of AZD1222 vaccination. The chain combines TRBV7-2 with TRBJ2-2, with 10 positions matching TRBD2. This TCR derives from an adult in good health. The CDR3 reads CASSLGLAGVRGTGELFF. The CDR3 DNA sequence: TGTGCCAGCAGCTTAGGCCTAGCGGGAGTGAGGGGCACCGGGGAGCTGTTTTTT.